This T cell receptor (beta chain) was observed in a study of sequential checkpoint blockade in melanoma (dated by TCRdb to about 2019). For the study in its entirety: Patients were assigned by 1:1 randomization to either first-line nivolumab followed by ipilimumab (arm A) or ipilimumab followed by nivolumab (arm B). Both trial sequences were followed by maintenance nivolumab.

TCRbeta CDR3 regions were immunosequenced from genomic DNA with the immunoSEQ Assay. Before high-throughput sequencing, the genomic DNA was amplified using bias-controlled multiplex PCR. The authors' analysis ran thus. To quantify the absolute abundance of each unique TCRbeta CDR3 region, the sequences were collapsed and filtered. Clonality, defined as 1 minus Pielou's evenness, was calculated using only productive rearrangements. A previously published method was used to identify clones whose frequencies were significantly greater in on-treatment samples than in baseline samples. TCRdb took this table from immuneACCESS and kept in-frame rearrangements with V and J called. Such tables lack part of the clones; where checked against another copy, unresolved V genes explain under half of the gap, and the rest is unexplained. V and J calls and clone size follow that table, whereas D and trimming were derived from the DNA. This sample is represented by some 5,100 clones; 70% to 85% of them were singletons. Clones ranked in the top ten supply around half of the sample.

Sample treatment or condition, as interpreted from the label and publication: randomized to nivolumab then ipilimumab (arm A) or the reverse (arm B). None of the patients in the trial had previously been given DNA-damaging chemotherapy. On a FACS Aria II flow cytometer, live CD3+CD8+ cells that were negative for CD19 and CD56 were sorted from thawed PBMCs. The samples were obtained from melanoma patients enrolled in CheckMate 064, an open-label, randomized phase II trial testing sequential checkpoint blockade. Peripheral blood mononuclear cells were collected by leukapheresis, purified using Ficoll-Paque, and frozen in human serum containing about 11% DMSO. Purity of sorted blood CD3+CD8+ cells was verified at >95% immediately after sorting, followed by DNA extraction. The paper's findings and limits, for the study overall: Validation of the response-prediction model combining TCR metrics and mutation burden is needed in larger, independent patient cohorts.

Spanning cysteine to phenylalanine, the CDR3 consists of 13 amino acids. Kept here is only the CDR3 DNA, which spans 39 bases and is read in frame from base 1. CDR1 and CDR2, looked up from the germline V gene (reference sequence), are MNHEY and SMNVEV. V is cut back by 7 bases and J by 3 bases, with 3 bases in the junction unmatched. About this clone: Its cognate antigen has yet to be identified. One base away there is no much larger clone; base qualities are not given.

The rearranged chain carries TRBV27 and TRBJ1-1; 9 bases in the middle match TRBD1. Here the sequenced sample was CD8+ T cells sorted from blood (inferred from file names), taken from a patient given nivolumab and ipilimumab in sequence. This clonotype was obtained from a human patient with melanoma. Some clones in this sample may be carry-over from other donors' samples. The CDR3 protein is CASTGQGDTEAFF. The DNA sequence reads TGTGCCAGCACGGGACAGGGAGACACTGAAGCTTTCTTT.